Listed below are T cell receptor beta chains from one sample, sequenced in a study of shared clonotypes between healthy human individuals. Clones were sequenced by immunoSEQ multiplex PCR, and TCRdb holds only the in-frame ones, with some missing. The sample lists nearly 1,000,000 clones; around 80% were seen once. Sequenced material: memory CD4+ T cells sorted from blood. These receptors came from a man younger than 35 in good health. The CDR3 runs from the conserved cysteine through the conserved F or W. The D gene is left open where the match is weak. For some rows the clone size is stated as once, few or many, or as a class when expanded; others skip it.

CDR3 DNA	CDR3 protein	D gene	J gene	clone size	CDR3 length	V gene
TGTGCCAGCAGCCCGCGCATGGGGACTGAAGCTTTCTTT	CASSPRMGTEAFF	-	TRBJ1-1	-	13	TRBV7-2
TGTGCCAGCAGCTCAGGCGGGACGCATAATTCACCCCTCCACTTT	CASSSGGTHNSPLHF	-	TRBJ1-6	-	15	TRBV6-5
TGTGCCAGCAAAAGAACTCCAGGGGAGCAGTTCTTC	CASKRTPGEQFF	-	TRBJ2-1	-	12	TRBV6-5
TGTGCCAGCAGTTTAGACGACCAAGAGACCCAGTACTTC	CASSLDDQETQYF	-	TRBJ2-5	-	13	TRBV28
TGTGCCAGCAGTTCGAACAAGAACTATGGCTACACCTTC	CASSSNKNYGYTF	-	TRBJ1-2	-	13	TRBV6-5
TGTGCCAGCGGGGGTAATAACTATGGCTACACCTTC	CASGGNNYGYTF	-	TRBJ1-2	-	12	TRBV19
TGTGCCAGCAGCCGTGGACAGGGGGGGCCGGGGGAGACCCAGTACTTC	CASSRGQGGPGETQYF	TRBD1	TRBJ2-5	few	16	TRBV5-8
TGTGCCAGCAGCTACCGAGCGGACAGCTCCTACAATGAGCAGTTCTTC	CASSYRADSSYNEQFF	-	TRBJ2-1	few	16	TRBV11-2
TGTGCCAGCTCACGACTTTGGGGTAGCGGGAGCTACGAGCAGTACTTC	CASSRLWGSGSYEQYF	TRBD2	TRBJ2-7	-	16	TRBV18
TGTGCCAGCAGCTTAGATACCGGGGAGCAGTTCTTC	CASSLDTGEQFF	-	TRBJ2-1	-	12	TRBV7-2
TGTGCCAGCACCGGCGGGAGGCTAGGTAACCTGTACGAGCAGTACTTC	CASTGGRLGNLYEQYF	TRBD2	TRBJ2-7	-	16	TRBV28
TGTGCCAGCAGCTTATACCCCGTTGTGGGGGTACACACCGGGGAGCTGTTTTTT	CASSLYPVVGVHTGELFF	-	TRBJ2-2	many	18	TRBV7-2
TGTGCCAGCAGCCCTTACGCAGGCAGAGGGGGACGTCTAGCCAAAAACATTCAGTACTTC	CASSPYAGRGGRLAKNIQYF	-	TRBJ2-4	few	20	TRBV9
TGTGCCAGCACAGATGCCCGGCTCGCCGGCACCGGGGAGCTGTTTTTT	CASTDARLAGTGELFF	-	TRBJ2-2	-	16	TRBV27
TGTGCCAGCAAATCTAGCGAGCACACCGGGGAGCTGTTTTTT	CASKSSEHTGELFF	-	TRBJ2-2	-	14	TRBV2
TGTGCCAGCAGCTTTACAGGGGTCTCCTACGAGCAGTACTTC	CASSFTGVSYEQYF	TRBD1	TRBJ2-7	-	14	TRBV7-9
TGCGCCAGCAGCGCACGGGACAGGGTCTATGGCTACACCTTC	CASSARDRVYGYTF	TRBD1	TRBJ1-2	-	14	TRBV5-1
TGCAGCGTTGAACTCGACTATGGCTACACCTTC	CSVELDYGYTF	-	TRBJ1-2	-	11	TRBV29-1
TGTGCCAGCAGCTTAACAGGGGGATCGGCCGGGGAGCTGTTTTTT	CASSLTGGSAGELFF	TRBD1	TRBJ2-2	-	15	TRBV11-2
TGTGCCAGCAGCCCTCTTACCGGGACAGGGGGCGGTCAGTACTTC	CASSPLTGTGGGQYF	TRBD1	TRBJ2-7	-	15	TRBV11-2
TGTGCCAGTGAGGACCAGGCGGGAGGGGCCAACGTCCTGACTTTC	CASEDQAGGANVLTF	-	TRBJ2-6	-	15	TRBV19
TGTGCCTGGAATAGGTATCCTGGGACGGGACCCTACGAGCAGTACTTC	CAWNRYPGTGPYEQYF	-	TRBJ2-7	-	16	TRBV30
TGTGCCAGCAGCTTGGAACTTACTAACTATGGCTACACCTTC	CASSLELTNYGYTF	-	TRBJ1-2	-	14	TRBV7-2
TGCGCCAGCAGCTTGGGGCTAGGAGGGACAGATACGCAGTATTTT	CASSLGLGGTDTQYF	-	TRBJ2-3	-	15	TRBV5-1
TGTGCCAGCAGAAGACAGGGCCTTCTCGGGGAGCTGTTTTTT	CASRRQGLLGELFF	TRBD1	TRBJ2-2	-	14	TRBV2
TGTGCCAGCAGCGGGACTAGCGGGAGTCTAGAGTTGTACTTC	CASSGTSGSLELYF	TRBD2	TRBJ2-7	few	14	TRBV9
TGTGCCAGCAGATTAAGGACTAGCGGGTTAGCCAAAAACATTCAGTACTTC	CASRLRTSGLAKNIQYF	TRBD2	TRBJ2-4	-	17	TRBV2
TGTGCCAGCAGCTTTGGGCCGGGAGAGACCCAGTACTTC	CASSFGPGETQYF	-	TRBJ2-5	many	13	TRBV7-3
TGTGCCAGCAGTGAATTGGGGCAGGGGCCCTACGAGCAGTACTTC	CASSELGQGPYEQYF	-	TRBJ2-7	-	15	TRBV6-1
TGTGCCAGCAGCGTAGTACTAGCGGGGGGAAATGAGCAGTTCTTC	CASSVVLAGGNEQFF	TRBD2	TRBJ2-1	few	15	TRBV9
TGTGCCAGCAGCGTAGTAGCGGGAGTGGACGAGCAGTACTTC	CASSVVAGVDEQYF	TRBD2	TRBJ2-7	-	14	TRBV9
TGTGCCAGCAGTTACACCATGACAGGGGATGGTCGGCAGTACTTC	CASSYTMTGDGRQYF	TRBD1	TRBJ2-7	once	15	TRBV6-6
TGTGCCAGCAGTGAAGCAAAGGGGGCCACAGATACGCAGTATTTT	CASSEAKGATDTQYF	TRBD1	TRBJ2-3	-	15	TRBV6-1
TGTGCCAGCAGCTTAATACGGGAGACCCAGTACTTC	CASSLIRETQYF	-	TRBJ2-5	-	12	TRBV7-2
TGTGCCAGCAGTGGGGGACAGGGACGCACTGAAGCTTTCTTT	CASSGGQGRTEAFF	TRBD1	TRBJ1-1	-	14	TRBV25-1
TGTGCCAGCAGCTCACGACTAGCGGGGGGGAAAAACATTCAGTACTTC	CASSSRLAGGKNIQYF	TRBD2	TRBJ2-4	-	16	TRBV7-2
TGTGCCAGGGCCTCTGGGGCCAACGTCCTGACTTTC	CARASGANVLTF	-	TRBJ2-6	-	12	TRBV2
TGTGCCAGCAGCCCAACTAGCGGGAGCTACAATGAGCAGTTCTTC	CASSPTSGSYNEQFF	TRBD2	TRBJ2-1	-	15	TRBV19
TGTGCCAGCAGCTTGGCTATCGGTGGTAGGACTGAAGCTTTCTTT	CASSLAIGGRTEAFF	-	TRBJ1-1	-	15	TRBV5-6
TGTGCCAGCAGCGTAGCTACGTTAGCGGGGTCAAACAATGAGCAGTTCTTC	CASSVATLAGSNNEQFF	TRBD2	TRBJ2-1	-	17	TRBV9
TGTGCCAGCAGTTACGGGCAGGCGAAGTACTTC	CASSYGQAKYF	-	TRBJ2-7	-	11	TRBV6-5
TGTGCCACCAGCAGAGTGGGGACTAGCGGGCTTCGGGGGGCCCAGTACTTC	CATSRVGTSGLRGAQYF	TRBD2	TRBJ2-5	-	17	TRBV15
TGCGCCAGCAGCCAAGATCAGTGGGGAGCTCAGCCCCAGCATTTT	CASSQDQWGAQPQHF	-	TRBJ1-5	few	15	TRBV4-1
TGCGCCAGCAGCCAAGAACAGGGGCACTACACAGATACGCAGTATTTT	CASSQEQGHYTDTQYF	TRBD1	TRBJ2-3	-	16	TRBV4-1
TGTGCCAGCAGTTACTCGAGGGGGCGAGGCTATGGCTACACCTTC	CASSYSRGRGYGYTF	TRBD1	TRBJ1-2	-	15	TRBV6-5
TGTGCCAGCAGCTCGACGCCAGGTGGCTACACCTTC	CASSSTPGGYTF	-	TRBJ1-2	-	12	TRBV5-5
TGCGCCAGCAGCTTGGCCAAGGGGGCGAACACTGAAGCTTTCTTT	CASSLAKGANTEAFF	TRBD1	TRBJ1-1	-	15	TRBV5-1